The rows below give T cell receptor beta chains drawn from one sample of a study of cytomegalovirus exposure and HLA in healthy donors. Clones were sequenced by immunoSEQ multiplex PCR, and TCRdb holds only the in-frame ones, with some missing. The data hold about 160,000 clones, with approximately 86% observed a single time. Sample: PBMCs. All receptors come from a woman under 30 in good health and CMV-seronegative. Both conserved end residues are part of each CDR3.

>TRBJ2-1|TRBV5-1
CASSLASDRRYNEQFF
>TRBJ2-5|TRBV29-1
CSVGDLTSVEQETQYF
>TRBJ1-3|TRBV19
CASSIRHRPPYPEDTIYF
>TRBJ1-2|TRBV9
CASSPGQWYGYTF
>TRBJ2-7|TRBV7-9
CASSLDRGHSIDEQYF
>TRBJ2-3|TRBV6-6
CASSSPADTQYF
>TRBJ1-5|TRBV9
CASSVEGQVNQPQHF
>TRBJ2-7|TRBV6-6
CAHGQGAGEQYF
>TRBJ1-5|TRBV5-6
CASSSLGTVNQPQHF
>.|TRBV2
CASSGRGGGVGETQYF
>TRBJ2-5|TRBV2
CASRTGTVQETQYF
>TRBJ1-1|TRBV20-1
CSARRDREAFF
>TRBJ1-5|TRBV5-5
CASGGDSQPQHF
>TRBJ2-1|TRBV5-1
CASSPPGGGSYNEQFF
>TRBJ2-3|TRBV6-5
CASSYRRSTDTQYF
>TRBJ2-3|TRBV25-1
CASSESGGISTDTQYF
>TRBJ1-2|TRBV4-2
CASSQTGTGDGYTF
>TRBJ2-3|TRBV7-2
CASSLVGGGPQYF
>TRBJ2-2|TRBV7-9
CASSLTGTLNTGELFF
>TRBJ2-7|TRBV9
CASSVSPLLEQYF
>TRBJ1-3|TRBV4-2
CASSQVVRGELPRGNTIYF
>TRBJ1-3|TRBV18
CASSPLGQGSYSGNTIYF
>TRBJ1-2|TRBV5-1
CASSSDSLNYGYTF
>TRBJ2-7|TRBV7-8
CASSPRFIGQGASGEQYF
>TRBJ2-2|TRBV6-1
CASSASPEVGELFF
>TRBJ1-1|TRBV6-5
CASSYERRGTEAFF
>TRBJ2-7|TRBV6-5
CASRSLAGSSYEQYF
>TRBJ1-1|TRBV21-1
CASSKTGWAVGTEAFF